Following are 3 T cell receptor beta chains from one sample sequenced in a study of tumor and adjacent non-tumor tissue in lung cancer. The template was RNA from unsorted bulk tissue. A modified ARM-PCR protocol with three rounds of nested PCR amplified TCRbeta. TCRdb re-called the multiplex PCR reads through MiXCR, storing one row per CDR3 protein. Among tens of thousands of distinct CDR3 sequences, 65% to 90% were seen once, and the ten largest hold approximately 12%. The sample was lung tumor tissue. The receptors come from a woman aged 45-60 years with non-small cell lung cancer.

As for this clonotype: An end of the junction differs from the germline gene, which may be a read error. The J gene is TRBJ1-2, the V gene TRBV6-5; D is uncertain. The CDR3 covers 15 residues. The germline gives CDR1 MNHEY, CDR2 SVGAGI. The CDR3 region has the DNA TGTGCTAGCAGTTACTCGAGAGGAGAGGGCTATGTCTACACCTTC. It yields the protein CASSYSRGEGYVYTF.

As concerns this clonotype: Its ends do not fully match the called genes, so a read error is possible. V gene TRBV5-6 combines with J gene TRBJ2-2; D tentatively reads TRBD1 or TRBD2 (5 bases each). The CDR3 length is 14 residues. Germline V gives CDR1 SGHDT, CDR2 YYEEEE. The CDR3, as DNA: TGTGCCAGAAGTATGGGACGGAACACCGGGGAACTGTTTTTT. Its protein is CARSMGRNTGELFF. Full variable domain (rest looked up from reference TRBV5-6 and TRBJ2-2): DAGVTQSPTHLIKTRGQQVTLRCSPKSGHDTVSWYQQALGQGPQFIFQYYEEEERQRGNFPDRFSGHQFPNYSSELNVNALLLGDSALYLCARSMGRNTGELFFGEGSRLTVL.

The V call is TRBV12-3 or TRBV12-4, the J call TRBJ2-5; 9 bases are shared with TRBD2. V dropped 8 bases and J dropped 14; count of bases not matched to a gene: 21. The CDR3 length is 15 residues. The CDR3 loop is CASAIAAGGRETHYF. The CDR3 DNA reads TGTGCCAGCGCCATCGCGGCGGGAGGGCGAGAGACTCATTACTTC.